This entry lists 27 T cell receptor beta chains sequenced from one sample in a study of shared clonotypes between healthy human individuals. TCRdb's copy holds only in-frame clones and misses some; the assay was immunoSEQ multiplex PCR. Of around 2.1 million clones listed, around 95% are singletons. Sample: naive CD4+ T cells sorted from blood. Stated subset: CD45RA+ positively selected. Every receptor here comes from a man younger than 30 in good health.

The rearrangement links TRBV28 to TRBJ1-1; D remains ambiguous. The CDR3 is 15 residues long. V lost 7 bases and J lost 5, with 20 bases in between. CDR1 MDHEN and CDR2 SYDVKM come from the germline V gene. This chain's CDR3 is CASKISGWSWTEAFF. The CDR3, as DNA: TGTGCCAGCAAAATAAGCGGGTGGTCGTGGACTGAAGCTTTCTTT.

This clone came up once. V is TRBV5-6 and J is TRBJ2-7; TRBD1 agrees at 8 bases. With 6 bases clipped from V and 6 bases from J, the junction kept 2 bases outside the gene matches. The CDR3 contains 11 residues. Per the germline V gene, CDR1 is SGHDT and CDR2 is YYEEEE. The CDR3 DNA reads TGTGCCAGCACCACAGGGGGCGAGCAGTACTTC. Protein: CASTTGGEQYF.

This clone was detected once. Other DNA sequences from this sample encode an identical CDR3 as well. The chain joins TRBV5-1 to TRBJ2-3; unclear D gene. Germline loops: CDR1 SGHRS, CDR2 YFSETQ. This CDR3 has 12 residues. With 1 base removed from V and 6 bases from J, the gap between germline ends came to 6 bases. CDR3 loop: CASSLSADTQYF. The DNA of the CDR3 is TGCGCCAGCAGCTTGTCGGCGGATACGCAGTATTTT.

The chain combines TRBV7-2 with TRBJ2-7; tentatively, D is TRBD1 (5 bases). Germline V gives CDR1 SGHTA, CDR2 FQGNSA. V was cut by 5 bases and J by 2 bases, with 10 bases left in between. CDR3 size: 13 residues. The CDR3 loop is CASSLTGTYEQYF. The CDR3, as DNA: TGTGCCAGCAGCCTCACAGGAACCTACGAGCAGTACTTC.

V usage is TRBV6-5 and J usage is TRBJ2-3, with 7 bases fitting TRBD2. The germline gives CDR1 MNHEY, CDR2 SVGAGI. V lost 6 bases to trimming and J lost 2 bases; unmatched junction nucleotides: 5. The CDR3 length is 14 residues. This CDR3 is CASRPGTTTDTQYF. CDR3 nucleotide sequence: TGTGCCAGCAGACCCGGGACTACCACAGATACGCAGTATTTT.

A remark on this clone: In the same sample, other DNA sequences code for this CDR3. This chain uses TRBV11-2 with TRBJ2-2, with D maybe TRBD2 (6 bases). Per the germline V gene, CDR1 is SGHAT and CDR2 is FQNNGV. This CDR3 has 14 residues. V gave up 0 bases and J gave up 6 bases, with 8 bases separating them. The CDR3 DNA follows: TGTGCCAGCAGCTTAGATCGGGGGTCCGGGGAGCTGTTTTTT. Protein product: CASSLDRGSGELFF.

V usage is TRBV4-2 and J usage is TRBJ2-3, with 10 nucleotides matching TRBD2. CDR1 is LGHNA and CDR2 is YNFKEQ in the germline V gene. The CDR3 is made up of 16 amino acids. Germline trimming cut 4 bases from V and 4 bases from J; bases unmatched to any gene: 8. CDR3 loop: CASSPGLAVGSDTQYF. The CDR3, as DNA: TGTGCCAGCAGCCCCGGACTAGCGGTGGGCTCAGATACGCAGTATTTT.

The V gene is TRBV30, the J gene TRBJ1-6, with D uncertain. The CDR3 extends over 14 amino acids. Germline CDR1 and CDR2: GTSNPN and SVGIG (reference sequence). Trimming cost V 0 bases and J 6 bases, with 9 bases left between them. CDR3 in DNA: TGTGCCTGGAGTGTTCTCGGCAGTAATTCACCCCTCCACTTT. Translation: CAWSVLGSNSPLHF.

The chain carries TRBV7-6 and TRBJ2-5; D is possibly TRBD2 (5 bases). Germline V gene lookup returns CDR1 SGHVS and CDR2 FNYEAQ. This CDR3 comprises 12 residues. V was shortened by 5 bases and J by 5 bases, with 9 bases between the two germline ends. This CDR3 is CASSPPGETQYF. CDR3 in DNA: TGTGCCAGCAGCCCCCCGGGGGAGACCCAGTACTTC.

V gene TRBV5-8 combines with J gene TRBJ2-3; D unclear. CDR3 length equals 14 residues. V was pared by 4 bases and J by 3 bases, with 12 bases between. CDR1 SGHTS and CDR2 YDEGEE come from the germline V gene. The CDR3 spells CASSMWGRTDTQYF. DNA of the CDR3: TGTGCCAGCAGCATGTGGGGAAGGACAGATACGCAGTATTTT.

The chain is built from TRBV18 and TRBJ2-1; no clear D. The CDR3 runs to 16 residues. Trimming took off 1 base at V and 4 bases at J, with 14 bases between the two ends. Germline V gene lookup returns CDR1 KGHSH and CDR2 LQKENI. This CDR3 reads CASSPLGQLPYNEQFF. CDR3 nucleotide sequence: TGTGCCAGCTCACCACTCGGGCAGCTACCATACAATGAGCAGTTCTTC.

The chain is built from TRBV6-5 and TRBJ2-4; 9 bases are a match to TRBD1. V lost 5 bases to trimming and J lost 12 bases; unmatched junction nucleotides: 8. CDR3 length: 13 residues. CDR1 is MNHEY, CDR2 SVGAGI, per germline. Here the CDR3 DNA reads TGTGCCAGCAGTCGGGGACAGGGAACGGGTCAGTACTTC. Protein: CASSRGQGTGQYF.

This chain uses TRBV9 with TRBJ1-6; no reliable D call. V lost 2 bases to trimming and J lost 7 bases, with 16 bases between them. Per germline, CDR1 SGDLS and CDR2 YYNGEE. The CDR3 has 16 residues. CDR3 residues: CASSVSGISGNSPLHF. DNA of the CDR3: TGTGCCAGCAGCGTCTCAGGTATTTCGGGAAATTCACCCCTCCACTTT.

Here the CDR3 reads CASSLSGTDTQYF. In nucleotides, the CDR3 is TGTGCCAGCAGTTTGAGTGGCACAGATACGCAGTATTTT. V gene TRBV6-5 combines with J gene TRBJ2-3; D unresolved. Looked up from germline, CDR1 is MNHEY and CDR2 is SVGAGI. V lost 4 bases and J lost 1, with 6 bases in between. The CDR3 has 13 residues.

This rearrangement joins TRBV19 to TRBJ2-5; a possible D gene is TRBD1 (6 bases). CDR1 and CDR2 from the germline V gene are LNHDA and SQIVND (reference sequence). Trimming pared 1 base from V and 2 bases from J, leaving 11 bases between. The CDR3 loop spans 15 amino acids. The CDR3 nucleotides read TGTGCCAGTAGTATAGTCAGGGGCAGACAAGAGACCCAGTACTTC. Encoded protein: CASSIVRGRQETQYF.

The chain carries TRBV14 and TRBJ2-7, with D possibly matching TRBD1 (5 bases). The germline gives CDR1 SGHDN, CDR2 FVKESK. V shed 0 bases and J shed 2 bases, with 11 bases lying between them. CDR3 length equals 15 residues. The CDR3 is CASSQEGAAAYEQYF. CDR3 DNA sequence: TGTGCCAGCAGCCAAGAAGGGGCAGCTGCCTACGAGCAGTACTTC.

The gene calls are TRBV27 and TRBJ1-6; D unclear. Germline CDR1 and CDR2: MNHEY and SMNVEV (reference sequence). The V end lost 1 base, the J end lost 6 bases, and 7 bases lay between the germline ends. There are 14 residues in the CDR3. As DNA, the CDR3 is TGTGCCAGCAGTTTATTCGCCCCTAATTCACCCCTCCACTTT. This sequence encodes CASSLFAPNSPLHF.

The chain has TRBV2 and TRBJ1-2, with D possibly being TRBD1 (6 bases). The CDR3 length is 15 residues. V was clipped by 6 bases and J by 4 bases, with 18 bases between them. CDR1 is SNHLY, CDR2 FYNNEI, per germline. CDR3 sequence: CASSSQGSGAYGYTF. The CDR3 coding sequence is TGTGCCAGCAGCTCTCAAGGATCGGGGGCCTATGGCTACACCTTC.

The rearrangement uses TRBV5-1 and TRBJ2-3; the match to TRBD2 covers 7 bases. Germline CDR1 reads SGHRS; CDR2 reads YFSETQ. With V trimmed by 5 bases and J by 0 bases, 3 bases remained unmatched. This CDR3 spans 14 amino acids. The CDR3 coding sequence is TGCGCCAGCAGGCGGGAGCCGAGCACAGATACGCAGTATTTT. This sequence encodes CASRREPSTDTQYF.

The CDR3 loop is CASSPPGTGLGEQYF. CDR3 nucleotides: TGTGCCAGCTCACCACCCGGGACAGGGTTGGGCGAGCAGTACTTC. The chain joins TRBV18 to TRBJ2-7; 9 nucleotides align to TRBD1. CDR3 length equals 15 residues. Germline V gene lookup returns CDR1 KGHSH and CDR2 LQKENI. Trimming took 0 bases from V and 6 from J; bases not matched to a gene: 6.

The chain joins TRBV7-2 to TRBJ2-7, with D tentatively TRBD2 (6 bases). This CDR3 has 13 amino acids. Germline assignment: CDR1 SGHTA and CDR2 FQGNSA. V was cut by 4 bases and J by 3 bases, with 10 bases left in between. CDR3 DNA: TGTGCCAGCAGCTCTGGGCGGGGCTACGAGCAGTACTTC. It encodes CASSSGRGYEQYF.

The chain joins TRBV18 to TRBJ2-1, with unresolved D. CDR3 size: 14 residues. Germline V gives CDR1 KGHSH, CDR2 LQKENI. Trimming took 0 bases from V and 4 from J, leaving 7 bases between them. This CDR3 is CASSPPTAYNEQFF. The DNA for the CDR3 is TGTGCCAGCTCACCACCAACAGCTTACAATGAGCAGTTCTTC.

The genes are TRBV5-1 and TRBJ2-7; D is undetermined. CDR3 length equals 11 residues. V dropped 6 bases and J dropped 5 bases, with 9 bases sitting between them. Germline V gene lookup returns CDR1 SGHRS and CDR2 YFSETQ. CDR3 residues: CASTLGDEQYF. The CDR3 DNA reads as TGCGCCAGCACCCTGGGCGACGAGCAGTACTTC.

The V and J genes are TRBV11-2 and TRBJ1-2; D remains ambiguous. V was pared by 5 bases and J by 6 bases, with 13 bases between. The CDR3 runs 13 residues. Looked up from germline, CDR1 is SGHAT and CDR2 is FQNNGV. The CDR3 protein is CASSPDVLDGYTF. The CDR3 DNA follows: TGTGCCAGCAGCCCAGACGTACTAGATGGCTACACCTTC.

This clone appeared a few times. The sample contains more than one DNA sequence encoding this CDR3. The chain has TRBV30 and TRBJ2-1; no firm D call. Per germline, CDR1 GTSNPN and CDR2 SVGIG (reference sequence). The CDR3 is 11 residues long. V lost 0 bases and J 7 bases, leaving 4 bases between the germline ends. CDR3 sequence (DNA): TGTGCCTGGAGTGTCAAGAATGAGCAGTTCTTC. Residues: CAWSVKNEQFF.

The chain recombines TRBV19 with TRBJ1-6, with TRBD1 identical over 7 bases. Trimming took 5 bases from V and 5 from J; bases not matched to a gene: 6. Germline V CDR1 and CDR2: LNHDA, SQIVND (reference sequence). The CDR3 extends over 15 amino acids. The CDR3 region is CASSEQGTDNSPLHF. Written as DNA, the CDR3 is TGTGCCAGTAGTGAACAGGGGACCGATAATTCACCCCTCCACTTT. The whole variable domain, filled in from reference TRBV19 and TRBJ1-6, reads DGGITQSPKYLFRKEGQNVTLSCEQNLNHDAMYWYRQDPGQGLRLIYYSQIVNDFQKGDIAEGYSVSREKKESFPLTVTSAQKNPTAFYLCASSEQGTDNSPLHFGNGTRLTVT.

The rearrangement joins TRBV10-2 to TRBJ2-1, with D maybe TRBD1 (6 bases). Germline V gene lookup returns CDR1 WSHSY and CDR2 SAAADI. The CDR3 has 14 residues. V lost 5 bases to trimming and J lost 8 bases, with 16 bases between them. CDR3 loop: CASSLTDSLYEQFF. The CDR3 bases are TGCGCCAGCAGTCTGACGGACAGTTTATATGAGCAGTTCTTC.